These 22 T cell receptor beta chains came from one sample sequenced in a study of radiation and T cells in renal cell carcinoma (dated by TCRdb to the early 2020s). The method behind the library was the immunoSEQ multiplex PCR assay. TCRdb re-hosts the immuneACCESS table, in-frame sequences only. Its copies lack some clones; in the studies checked, an unresolved V gene accounts for under half of them, and the cause for the rest is not known. This sample lists some 120,000 clones; about 81% were detected once. Less than 2.5% of the sample rests with the top ten. In the paper's terms, the time point label means: blood 2 weeks post-SBRT. The intended sense of this specimen's treatment or condition label: 15 Gy SBRT to primary tumor, nephrectomy 4 weeks later. This specimen consisted of blood, obtained from a patient whose treatment included radiotherapy and nephrectomy. These receptors were taken from a woman aged 60-75 years with renal cell carcinoma.

The J gene is TRBJ1-3, the V gene TRBV6-1, with D maybe TRBD1 (5 bases). This CDR3 spans 15 amino acids. CDR1 is MNHNS and CDR2 is SASEGT in the germline V gene. The V end lost 3 bases, the J end lost 0 bases, and 9 bases lay between the germline ends. CDR3 sequence reads: CASSDGHFSGNTIYF. Written as DNA, the CDR3 is TGTGCCAGCAGTGACGGACATTTCTCTGGAAACACCATATATTTT.

The chain combines TRBV2 with TRBJ1-6, with a tentative D call TRBD1 (6 bases). Germline CDR1 reads SNHLY; CDR2 reads FYNNEI. Trimming removed 10 bases from V and 7 bases from J, with 20 bases in between. The length of the CDR3 is 15 residues. The CDR3 DNA is TGTGCCACTCTTCCAGGGACATTTTTGAATTCACCCCTCCACTTT. This codes for CATLPGTFLNSPLHF.

This clone was picked up a small number of times. V usage is TRBV2 and J usage is TRBJ2-6, with 11 nucleotides matching TRBD2. The CDR3 is 20 residues long. The V gene end was trimmed by 2 bases and the J gene end by 0 bases; junction bases not matched to a gene: 9. Germline CDR1 and CDR2: SNHLY and FYNNEI. The CDR3: CASSERLLTSGDSGANVLTF. CDR3 DNA sequence: TGTGCCAGCAGTGAAAGACTGCTGACTAGCGGGGACTCTGGGGCCAACGTCCTGACTTTC.

The CDR3: CASRMDRGSNQPQHF. The CDR3 DNA reads TGTGCCAGCAGGATGGACAGGGGTAGCAATCAGCCCCAGCATTTT. The chain couples TRBV5-8 to TRBJ1-5; 9 bases align to TRBD1. Germline V gives CDR1 SGHTS, CDR2 YDEGEE. V shed 5 bases, J shed 0 bases, and the junction held 3 bases outside the gene matches. CDR3 size: 15 residues.

This chain uses TRBV5-1 with TRBJ1-6; 8 positions agree with TRBD1. Germline assignment: CDR1 SGHRS and CDR2 YFSETQ. With V trimmed by 1 base and J by 8 bases, 8 bases remained unmatched. There are 16 residues in the CDR3. CDR3 amino acids: CASSLRYGQGDSPLHF. CDR3 sequence (DNA): TGCGCCAGCAGCTTGCGGTACGGACAGGGCGATTCACCCCTCCACTTT.

This sequence joins TRBV2 and TRBJ2-5, with 8 bases that match TRBD1. Trimming cost V 6 bases and J 4 bases; bases outside gene matches: 10. The CDR3 totals 15 residues. In germline, CDR1 is SNHLY, CDR2 FYNNEI. The CDR3 DNA reads TGTGCCAGCAGATCCCAGGGGGCGTCTGGAGAGACCCAGTACTTC. Translating gives CASRSQGASGETQYF.

The sample holds one count of this clone. The V gene is TRBV7-2, the J gene TRBJ2-7; 8 nucleotides match TRBD2. CDR1 is SGHTA, CDR2 FQGNSA, per germline. This CDR3 spans 15 amino acids. J lost 0 bases, V lost 1 base, and 2 bases had no gene match. CDR3 residues: CASSLGGGSSYEQYF. For the CDR3, the DNA is TGTGCCAGCAGCTTAGGCGGGGGGAGCTCCTACGAGCAGTACTTC.

Written as DNA, the CDR3 is TGTGCCAGCAGCTCCCTCCCGGGACACACTAATGAAAAACTGTTTTTT. Residues: CASSSLPGHTNEKLFF. V usage is TRBV7-9 and J usage is TRBJ1-4; D is possibly TRBD1 (6 bases). Trimming left V 4 bases short and J 2 bases short, with 14 bases between. Per the germline V gene, CDR1 is SEHNR and CDR2 is FQNEAQ (reference sequence). The CDR3 sequence is 16 residues long.

This sequence joins TRBV7-9 and TRBJ1-1; the D is unclear. V lost 5 bases and J 6 bases, leaving 16 bases between the germline ends. Germline CDR1 and CDR2: SEHNR and FQNEAQ (reference sequence). The CDR3 is made up of 14 amino acids. The CDR3 region is CASSPPRSGAEAFF. In DNA, the CDR3 is TGTGCCAGCAGCCCCCCGCGGAGCGGCGCTGAAGCTTTCTTT.

The gene calls are TRBV2 and TRBJ2-4; no firm D call. This CDR3 is 13 amino acids long. Germline V gene lookup returns CDR1 SNHLY and CDR2 FYNNEI. V shed 4 bases and J shed 7 bases, with 11 bases lying between them. The CDR3 loop is CASSANWDNIQYF. CDR3 coding DNA: TGTGCCAGCAGTGCGAATTGGGATAACATTCAGTACTTC.

CDR3 nucleotides: TGTGCCAGCAGCCCCCGGTGGGCCTACGAGCAGTACTTC. This codes for CASSPRWAYEQYF. The J gene is TRBJ2-7, the V gene TRBV11-2; no clear D gene. Germline-derived CDR1 and CDR2 are SGHAT and FQNNGV. This CDR3 is 13 amino acids long. Trimming pared 5 bases from V and 2 bases from J, leaving 10 bases between.

This clone was detected a few times. This chain joins TRBV20-1 and TRBJ1-1; D uncertain. Trimming shortened V by 8 bases and J by 5 bases, and 12 bases separated the two germline ends. Germline assignment: CDR1 DFQATT and CDR2 SNEGSKA (reference sequence). This CDR3 is 11 amino acids long. CDR3 region: CSPSDGTEAFF. CDR3 nucleotide sequence: TGCAGTCCGTCGGACGGAACTGAAGCTTTCTTT.

The V gene is TRBV7-3, the J gene TRBJ2-1; 8 nucleotides match TRBD1. The CDR3 contains 14 residues. V lost 2 bases and J lost 5; bases outside the gene matches: 2. Germline V gene lookup returns CDR1 SGHTA and CDR2 FQGTGA. This CDR3 reads CASSLGTGDNEQFF. DNA for the CDR3: TGTGCCAGCAGCTTAGGGACAGGAGACAATGAGCAGTTCTTC.

The chain recombines TRBV10-2 with TRBJ1-1; 9 bases match TRBD1. V lost 6 bases to trimming and J lost 6 bases; unmatched junction nucleotides: 8. CDR3 length: 14 amino acids. Germline V lookup: CDR1 WSHSY, CDR2 SAAADI. The CDR3 DNA follows: TGCGCCAGCAGCCCGACAGGGGGATACTCTGAAGCTTTCTTT. Amino acid sequence: CASSPTGGYSEAFF.

Only a few counts were recorded for this clone. The V and J genes are TRBV5-1 and TRBJ1-2, with unresolved D. Trimming cost V 8 bases and J 0 bases, with 11 bases left between them. This CDR3 is built from 13 residues. Germline V gene lookup returns CDR1 SGHRS and CDR2 YFSETQ. The CDR3 loop reads CASREEPNYGYTF. CDR3 DNA sequence: TGCGCCAGTCGGGAGGAACCTAACTATGGCTACACCTTC.

The chain is built from TRBV10-3 and TRBJ1-1; the D gene is possibly TRBD1 (5 bases). This CDR3 comprises 13 residues. V lost 10 bases and J lost 3, with 15 bases in between. Germline CDR1 reads ENHRY; CDR2 reads SYGVKD. The CDR3 is CATGRGTDTEAFF. The CDR3 DNA follows: TGTGCCACCGGACGAGGGACGGACACTGAAGCTTTCTTT.

This sequence joins TRBV27 and TRBJ1-3; the D is unclear. V lost 0 bases, J lost 0 bases, and 6 bases lay in between. The CDR3 length is 15 residues. The germline gives CDR1 MNHEY, CDR2 SMNVEV (reference sequence). The DNA for the CDR3 is TGTGCCAGCAGTTTATCCCTAGCCTCTGGAAACACCATATATTTT. This sequence encodes CASSLSLASGNTIYF.

The chain couples TRBV6-1 to TRBJ1-1, with a tentative D call TRBD1 (5 bases). Looked up from germline, CDR1 is MNHNS and CDR2 is SASEGT. This CDR3 contains 13 residues. Trimming cost V 1 base and J 13 bases, with 16 bases left between them. CDR3 in DNA: TGTGCCAGCAGTGAAGGACTTGCAGGGAGGGGTTTCTTT. Translated, it gives CASSEGLAGRGFF.

The table lists this clone with a count of one. The chain is built from TRBV19 and TRBJ2-4; TRBD1 matches at 7 bases. The germline V gene encodes CDR1 LNHDA and CDR2 SQIVND (reference sequence). V shed 5 bases, J shed 3 bases, and the junction held 7 bases outside the gene matches. The CDR3 loop spans 15 amino acids. CDR3 region: CASSEGAWDKNIQYF. The DNA of the CDR3 is TGTGCCAGTAGTGAGGGGGCTTGGGACAAAAACATTCAGTACTTC. The whole variable domain, filled in from reference TRBV19 and TRBJ2-4, reads DGGITQSPKYLFRKEGQNVTLSCEQNLNHDAMYWYRQDPGQGLRLIYYSQIVNDFQKGDIAEGYSVSREKKESFPLTVTSAQKNPTAFYLCASSEGAWDKNIQYFGAGTRLSVL.

A remark on this clone: Mismatch with germline at one junction end may stem from a read error. The rearrangement joins TRBV7-7 to TRBJ2-2; 12 bases agree with TRBD1. The CDR3 is made up of 17 amino acids. CDR1 is SSHAT and CDR2 is FNYEAQ in the germline V gene (reference sequence). The DNA of the CDR3 is TGTGCTAGCAGCTTAGGGACAGGGGGCCGCGGCACCGGGGAGCTGTTTTTT. Protein: CASSLGTGGRGTGELFF. The complete variable domain, with remaining parts taken from reference TRBV7-7 and TRBJ2-2, reads GAGVSQSPRYKVTKRGQDVTLRCDPISSHATLYWYQQALGQGPEFLTYFNYEAQPDKSGLPSDRFSAERPEGSISTLTIQRTEQRDSAMYRCASSLGTGGRGTGELFFGEGSRLTVL.

V usage is TRBV7-9 and J usage is TRBJ2-5, with 10 bases lining up with TRBD2. This CDR3 is built from 15 residues. After removal of 5 bases from V and 2 bases from J, the junction contained 5 bases not matched to a gene. From germline, CDR1 is SEHNR and CDR2 FQNEAQ (reference sequence). The CDR3 DNA is TGTGCCAGCAGCCATGGACTAGCGGAACAAGAGACCCAGTACTTC. Translating gives CASSHGLAEQETQYF.

This clone was seen a few times. V and J are TRBV29-1 and TRBJ2-2; the D gene could be TRBD1 or TRBD2 (5 bases each). The CDR3 is 15 residues long. CDR1 SQVTM and CDR2 ANQGSEA come from the germline V gene. Deletions cut 5 bases from V and 1 base from J, with 14 bases between. For the CDR3, the DNA is TGCAGCGTTTCGAGGGGCGACAGGAACACCGGGGAGCTGTTTTTT. It is translated as CSVSRGDRNTGELFF.